This TCR beta chain was obtained from a study of Graves' ophthalmopathy and Graves' hyperthyroidism (dated by TCRdb to between 2018 and 2020). Some background on the complete study: Peripheral blood was collected at initial diagnosis, prior to any treatment. To tell Graves' ophthalmopathy apart from Graves' hyperthyroidism, and to predict which patients would progress to ophthalmopathy, the study relied on TCR beta repertoire signatures. In total, approximately 130 blood samples were TCR-sequenced: 43 ophthalmopathy, under 85 hyperthyroidism and some 17 hyperthyroidism-to-ophthalmopathy patients. To explore V-J signatures distinguishing ophthalmopathy from hyperthyroidism, a discovery set of under 110 patients (fewer than 45 ophthalmopathy, some 55 stable hyperthyroidism) was enrolled. An independent validation cohort was composed of fewer than 20 hyperthyroidism patients and 17 patients who later progressed from hyperthyroidism to ophthalmopathy. T-cell repertoires of thyroid tissue and blood were compared in more than 5 hyperthyroidism patients. After sampling, hyperthyroidism patients received methimazole starting at 30 mg daily, and ophthalmopathy patients received high-dose intravenous methylprednisolone. The approximately 90 discovery patients were divided at random into training and test sets in a 7:3 ratio.

With regard to this clonotype: There is no known antigen for this receptor. No base qualities exist here, and no much larger clone lies one base off it.

The research as a whole found: Ophthalmopathy was separated from stable hyperthyroidism by the 13-signature model with just under 90% sensitivity and 81% to 83% specificity in cross-validation and with 80%/75% in the test set. Sample size was not predetermined statistically, and investigators were not blinded to group allocation. Most expanded thyroid clonotypes with a frequency above 0.001 also appeared in blood, which suggests that blood repertoires may reflect the immune response in the thyroid. In validation, the model predicted ophthalmopathy progression with more than 55% sensitivity and 72.22% specificity; some 13 predicted patients were CT-confirmed with GO in a median of about 7.1 months.

For CDR1 and CDR2, the germline V gene lists SGHTA and FQGNSA. V is cut back by 4 bases and J by 2 bases, with 7 bases in the junction unmatched. From its cysteine to its phenylalanine, the CDR3 spans 15 amino acids. The only DNA kept is the CDR3, 45 bases in frame from the first base. Hyperthyroidism was defined as stable when no progression to ophthalmopathy occurred within 18 months of follow-up. Patients with hyperthyroidism were aged 18 to 65 years, had been newly diagnosed, and had a disease duration of less than 2 months. Patients with other autoimmune diseases, uncontrolled infections, pregnancy or lactation were excluded. Diagnosis was based on clinical symptoms, serum thyroxine, TRAb, thyroid ultrasound and orbital computed tomography. Using Ficoll-Paque density gradient centrifugation, PBMCs were isolated from about 9.4 ml of fresh peripheral blood. Total RNA was extracted using Trizol reagent, and RNA quality was checked on an Agilent 2100 Bioanalyzer.

TCR beta CDR3 regions were amplified from RNA transcripts for repertoire sequencing. A first-round RT-PCR used HTBI primers with the Qiagen OneStep RT-PCR kit, followed by a second-round multiplex PCR, size selection and purification. The libraries underwent paired-end sequencing with 100 bp reads on an Illumina HiSeq2000. In the source study's methods: SOAPnuke was used for read processing, and reads with adapters, uncalled bases, a mean Phred below 15, or no exact constant-primer or identifier match were discarded. High-quality paired reads were merged with COPE v1.2.5. Clonotypes were defined as unique nucleotide sequences and were aligned to IMGT TRB V, D and J references using MiTCR v1.1. Analysis was restricted to V-J combinations with a frequency above 0.0001, which covered about 99% of repertoires. A TCR clonal expansion and chaos score per V-J combination was defined as the ratio of F50 clonal expansion to chaos observed in the TCRdist matrix. Welch's t-statistics and random forest were used to narrow the features down to roughly twelve V-J combinations, which were then fed into a naive Bayes classifier. The Morisita-Horn index was used to measure how similar the thyroid and blood repertoires were. The public reads were run again by TCRdb, first through fastp at Q25 and then through MiXCR, and only productive beta chains were kept. Every CDR3 protein is listed once, alongside the most common genes and DNA of its rows. For this entry, the V and J calls and clone size follow TCRdb and not the study's own pipeline. The sample table lists about 620,000 distinct CDR3 sequences, over 20% of them with a count of one. 7.1% of the sample is in the top ten clones.

The chain joins TRBV7-2 to TRBJ2-7, with TRBD1 matching 8 junction bases. The receptor was isolated from a woman aged 18-29 years with stable Graves' hyperthyroidism. Some clones in this sample may be carry-over from other donors' samples. Donor details come from another sample of the same person, matched by shared clones. The source material was peripheral blood. For the CDR3, the sequence is CASSSDRAGTYEQYF. The DNA is as follows: TGTGCCAGCAGCTCGGACAGGGCAGGGACCTACGAGCAGTACTTC.